This TCR beta chain was obtained from a study of CD8+CD57+ T cells in acquired aplastic anemia. This clonotype was recorded many times. Investigators profiled TCR beta VDJ and CDR3 from genomic DNA template. TCRdb re-called the reads with MiXCR, one entry per CDR3 protein. Among 150,000 to 200,000 distinct CDR3 sequences listed, 48% were seen once. The V gene end was trimmed by 5 bases and the J gene end by 4 bases; junction bases not matched to a gene: 9. The V gene's germline CDR1 is SGDLS and CDR2 YYNGEE. CDR3 length: 15 residues. Patients picked for sequencing had shown CD8+CD57+ cell expansion detected by flow cytometry.

Sample: sorted CD4+, CD8+, or CD8+CD57+ T cells (not recorded which) from PBMCs. The sequence came from a human donor with aplastic anemia. The chain links TRBV9 to TRBJ1-1, with 9 bases fitting TRBD1. DNA for the CDR3: TGTGCCAGCAGTAGTCGGGTGACAGGGGGCACTGAAGCTTTCTTT. This codes for CASSSRVTGGTEAFF.